The 18 T cell receptor beta chains listed next were all sequenced from one sample in a study of cytotoxic CD8 clonotypes in ibrutinib-treated CLL. Repertoires were generated with immunoSEQ multiplex PCR, while TCRdb's copy carries only in-frame clones and drops some. The sample has about 45,000 clones, 60% to 70% seen once. The starting material was PBMCs, obtained after 24 months of ibrutinib treatment. The receptors originated from a human donor with chronic lymphocytic leukemia.

V and J are TRBV6-5 and TRBJ1-1; D is perhaps TRBD1 (6 bases). The CDR3 covers 11 residues. Germline V gives CDR1 MNHEY, CDR2 SVGAGI. V was pared by 2 bases and J by 9 bases, with 7 bases between. The CDR3 bases are TGTGCCAGCAGTTACGGGGGCAAAGCTTTCTTT. Translation: CASSYGGKAFF.

The chain links TRBV30 to TRBJ2-7; D remains unclear. The CDR3 loop spans 13 amino acids. Looked up from germline, CDR1 is GTSNPN and CDR2 is SVGIG (reference sequence). The ends were cut back, 3 bases at V and 2 bases at J, with 11 bases in the middle. CDR3 sequence (DNA): TGTGCCTGGAGCCCGGGCTCTCCCTACGAGCAGTACTTC. It is translated as CAWSPGSPYEQYF.

The V call is TRBV10-3, the J call TRBJ1-1, with unresolved D. Trimming shortened V by 10 bases and J by 7 bases, and 13 bases separated the two germline ends. Germline V gene sequence: CDR1 ENHRY, CDR2 SYGVKD. The CDR3 length is 11 residues. CDR3 in DNA: TGTGCCACCCGATCAGCCTTTGAAGCTTTCTTT. It codes for CATRSAFEAFF.

This clone was seen repeatedly, ten times or more. This sequence joins TRBV7-8 and TRBJ1-5; D unclear. There are 14 residues in the CDR3. Germline CDR1 is SGHVS and CDR2 is FQNEAQ. V gave up 0 bases and J gave up 2 bases, with 5 bases separating them. The CDR3 nucleotides are TGTGCCAGCAGCTTAGCGGGCGGCAATCAGCCCCAGCATTTT. It yields the protein CASSLAGGNQPQHF.

This clone was detected only a few times. The V call is TRBV5-1, the J call TRBJ1-6, with D uncertain. V was clipped by 3 bases and J by 9 bases, with 10 bases between them. Per germline, CDR1 SGHRS and CDR2 YFSETQ. CDR3 length: 13 residues. For the CDR3, the DNA is TGCGCCAGCAGCTCTGGGCGCGTTTCACCCCTCCACTTT. Its protein is CASSSGRVSPLHF. Full variable domain (missing parts from reference TRBV5-1 and TRBJ1-6): KAGVTQTPRYLIKTRGQQVTLSCSPISGHRSVSWYQQTPGQGLQFLFEYFSETQRNKGNFPGRFSGRQFSNSRSEMNVSTLELGDSALYLCASSSGRVSPLHFGNGTRLTVT.

This chain links TRBV27 with TRBJ1-5, with TRBD1 as a possible D gene (5 bases). The V gene lost 5 bases and the J gene lost 0 bases, with 14 bases spanning the gap. Germline CDR1 and CDR2: MNHEY and SMNVEV (reference sequence). CDR3 size: 16 residues. CDR3 coding DNA: TGTGCCAGCAGTCCCAGGAGGGGTGATAGCAATCAGCCCCAGCATTTT. The encoded protein is CASSPRRGDSNQPQHF.

The V and J genes are TRBV19 and TRBJ1-5; D is uncertain. The CDR3 loop spans 15 amino acids. Per germline, CDR1 LNHDA and CDR2 SQIVND (reference sequence). The V end lost 0 bases, the J end lost 9 bases, and 15 bases lay between the germline ends. The DNA for the CDR3 is TGTGCCAGTAGTATAGATCATAACACCCGGTCGCCCCAGCATTTT. Translated: CASSIDHNTRSPQHF.

The chain recombines TRBV19 with TRBJ2-7, with 13 bases identical to TRBD2. This CDR3 comprises 15 residues. The germline V gene encodes CDR1 LNHDA and CDR2 SQIVND (reference sequence). V was pared by 6 bases and J by 1 base, with 3 bases of the junction left unmatched. The CDR3 reads CASSRLAGGSYEQYF. For the CDR3, the DNA is TGTGCCAGTAGCCGACTAGCGGGGGGATCCTACGAGCAGTACTTC.

This clone was seen at least ten times. The V call is TRBV10-2, the J call TRBJ2-6; D possibly corresponds to TRBD2 (5 bases). Germline V lookup: CDR1 WSHSY, CDR2 SAAADI. The CDR3 consists of 19 residues. Trimming pared 2 bases from V and 0 bases from J, leaving 17 bases between. The CDR3 sequence: CASSERLGVSNSGANVLTF. The CDR3 coding sequence is TGCGCCAGCAGTGAGCGACTCGGGGTCTCAAACTCTGGGGCCAACGTCCTGACTTTC.

This clone appeared a few times. V is TRBV18 and J is TRBJ2-7; TRBD1 is a possible D gene (6 bases). Trimming shortened V by 4 bases and J by 6 bases, and 16 bases separated the two germline ends. Germline CDR1 is KGHSH and CDR2 is LQKENI. The CDR3 spans 14 residues. The CDR3 DNA reads TGTGCCAGCTCACAGGAGAGACAGGTTCCCGAGCAGTACTTC. The encoded protein is CASSQERQVPEQYF.

V gene TRBV11-2 combines with J gene TRBJ2-3; D not resolved. Germline CDR1 is SGHAT and CDR2 is FQNNGV. V lost 0 bases, J lost 9 bases, and 10 bases lay in between. The CDR3 has 13 amino acids. The CDR3 DNA is TGTGCCAGCAGCTTAGAACCCGTTGGGACGCAGTATTTT. Translation gives CASSLEPVGTQYF.

The rearrangement joins TRBV5-1 to TRBJ1-2, with 9 bases matching TRBD1. Germline CDR1 and CDR2: SGHRS and YFSETQ. The CDR3 is made up of 15 amino acids. Trimming cost V 3 bases and J 3 bases; bases outside gene matches: 6. The CDR3 region is CASSSSWTGDYGYTF. The CDR3 nucleotides read TGCGCCAGCAGCTCCAGCTGGACAGGGGACTATGGCTACACCTTC.

CDR3 coding DNA: TGTGCCAGCAGTTTATGGGAGGGGGGCTCCTACGAGCAGTACTTC. The encoded protein is CASSLWEGGSYEQYF. The V gene is TRBV27, the J gene TRBJ2-7; TRBD2 is a possible D gene (7 bases). The CDR3 runs 15 residues. CDR1 is MNHEY, CDR2 SMNVEV, per germline (reference sequence). Trimming left V 1 base short and J 0 bases short, with 10 bases between.

With respect to this clone: The junction and the germline gene differ at one end; a read error may be behind it. The V and J genes are TRBV7-7 and TRBJ2-7; 10 bases match TRBD2. CDR3 size: 18 residues. Germline V gene lookup returns CDR1 SSHAT and CDR2 FNYEAQ (reference sequence). The CDR3 DNA follows: TGTGCTAGCAGCTTAGAGCCCCAGGGAAGCGGGAGGGTTGGCGAGCAGTACTTC. Translating gives CASSLEPQGSGRVGEQYF.

The chain couples TRBV10-1 to TRBJ1-5, with D maybe TRBD1 (6 bases). V was clipped by 7 bases and J by 3 bases, with 13 bases between them. CDR1 is WNHNN, CDR2 SYGVQD, per germline (reference sequence). The CDR3 has 14 residues. The CDR3 DNA is TGCGCCAGCACCAAGACAGGCCTCAATCAGCCCCAGCATTTT. Its translation is CASTKTGLNQPQHF.

The rearrangement joins TRBV11-2 to TRBJ2-7; D gene ambiguous. There are 14 residues in the CDR3. V lost 0 bases and J 3 bases, leaving 9 bases between the germline ends. From germline, CDR1 is SGHAT and CDR2 FQNNGV. CDR3 nucleotides: TGTGCCAGCAGCTTAGATCGGCTATTCTACGAGCAGTACTTC. It yields the protein CASSLDRLFYEQYF.

At least ten counts were recorded for this clone. This rearrangement joins TRBV18 to TRBJ1-2, with unresolved D. CDR3 size: 14 residues. V was cut by 2 bases and J by 4 bases, with 11 bases left in between. The germline gives CDR1 KGHSH, CDR2 LQKENI. DNA of the CDR3: TGTGCCAGCTCACCAACAACGGACTCCTATGGCTACACCTTC. It specifies CASSPTTDSYGYTF.

This clone was recorded a few times. The J gene is TRBJ2-3, the V gene TRBV5-1; 10 bases map to TRBD2. This CDR3 is built from 15 residues. After removal of 5 bases from V and 1 base from J, the junction contained 4 bases not matched to a gene. Germline V CDR1 and CDR2: SGHRS, YFSETQ. Here the CDR3 reads CASRGLAGGTDTQYF. In nucleotides, the CDR3 is TGCGCCAGCAGGGGCCTAGCGGGGGGCACAGATACGCAGTATTTT.